The 21 T cell receptor beta chains presented below share a single source sample, sequenced in a study of technical replicates of blood from a few donors. This table comes from immunoSEQ multiplex PCR, and its TCRdb copy is limited to in-frame clones, with some not included. In the table there are tens of thousands of clones, 85% to 95% of which are singletons. Sequences were obtained from PBMCs. The receptors were sampled from a human donor in good health. Some clones in this sample may be carry-over from other donors' samples.

The rearrangement uses TRBV19 and TRBJ2-1; D is unclear. The CDR3 runs 12 residues. The V end was cut by 3 bases, the J end by 8 bases, with 8 bases between. Germline V gene sequence: CDR1 LNHDA, CDR2 SQIVND (reference sequence). Here the CDR3 reads CASSIRRDEQFF. The CDR3 bases are TGTGCCAGTAGTATCCGTCGGGATGAGCAGTTCTTC.

This clone was seen a few times. The rearrangement joins TRBV7-9 to TRBJ2-7, with D maybe TRBD2 (5 bases). This CDR3 comprises 15 residues. Germline assignment: CDR1 SEHNR and CDR2 FQNEAQ (reference sequence). V was shortened by 3 bases and J by 2 bases, with 14 bases between the two germline ends. The CDR3 nucleotides are TGTGCCAGCAGCTTGGCCGACGGGAAGACCTACGAGCAGTACTTC. It is translated as CASSLADGKTYEQYF.

This chain uses TRBV19 with TRBJ2-3; TRBD2 aligns across 8 bases. The CDR3 extends over 16 amino acids. Germline CDR1 reads LNHDA; CDR2 reads SQIVND (reference sequence). V was pared by 2 bases and J by 6 bases, with 10 bases of the junction left unmatched. CDR3 DNA: TGTGCCAGTAGTATAACCGCGGGGGGCATCCAGGATACGCAGTATTTT. It yields the protein CASSITAGGIQDTQYF.

V is TRBV2 and J is TRBJ1-2; TRBD1 might be the D (6 bases). CDR3 length: 12 residues. CDR1 SNHLY and CDR2 FYNNEI come from the germline V gene. Trimming removed 6 bases from V and 5 bases from J, with 10 bases in between. The CDR3 spells CASRGDIYGYTF. In DNA form, the CDR3 reads TGTGCCAGCAGGGGGGACATATATGGCTACACCTTC.

The J gene is TRBJ1-2, the V gene TRBV18; D might be TRBD1 (5 bases). Trimming shortened V by 5 bases and J by 3 bases, and 10 bases separated the two germline ends. The CDR3 sequence is 13 residues long. Germline-derived CDR1 and CDR2 are KGHSH and LQKENI. The CDR3 bases are TGTGCCAGCTCATCTCAGGGTGACTATGGCTACACCTTC. Residues: CASSSQGDYGYTF. Filled out from reference TRBV18 and TRBJ1-2, the complete variable domain reads NAGVMQNPRHLVRRRGQEARLRCSPMKGHSHVYWYRQLPEEGLKFMVYLQKENIIDESGMPKERFSAEFPKEGPSILRIQQVVRGDSAAYFCASSSQGDYGYTFGSGTRLTVV.

V gene TRBV7-3 combines with J gene TRBJ2-2; 11 bases line up with TRBD1. The trim removed 5 bases at V and 4 bases at J, leaving 6 bases unmatched. The CDR3 consists of 16 residues. The germline CDR1 and CDR2 sequences are SGHTA and FQGTGA. The CDR3, as DNA: TGTGCCAGCAGCACGAGGACAGGGGGCGGCACCGGGGAGCTGTTTTTT. It yields the protein CASSTRTGGGTGELFF.

V gene TRBV19 combines with J gene TRBJ1-3; unclear D gene. V lost 2 bases and J 2 bases, leaving 4 bases between the germline ends. Per germline, CDR1 LNHDA and CDR2 SQIVND (reference sequence). CDR3 length: 13 amino acids. As DNA, the CDR3 is TGTGCCAGTAGTATACAGGCTGGAAACACCATATATTTT. Encoded protein: CASSIQAGNTIYF.

The V call is TRBV7-9, the J call TRBJ1-1, with D unresolved. This CDR3 region has 13 residues. Trimming shortened V by 5 bases and J by 7 bases, and 14 bases separated the two germline ends. Germline V gene lookup returns CDR1 SEHNR and CDR2 FQNEAQ (reference sequence). CDR3: CASSRSTRYEAFF. In DNA, the CDR3 is TGTGCCAGCAGCCGATCGACACGGTATGAAGCTTTCTTT.

The chain is built from TRBV5-4 and TRBJ2-7, with 8 positions matching TRBD1. Trimming removed 1 base from V and 4 bases from J; junction bases left unmatched: 16. CDR3 length equals 18 residues. CDR1 is SGHNT, CDR2 YYREEE, per germline (reference sequence). The DNA for the CDR3 is TGTGCCAGCAGCTTGATGTTACTTGGCAGGGGGCTCGCGTACGAGCAGTACTTC. This sequence encodes CASSLMLLGRGLAYEQYF.

This CDR3 reads CASSLKQGGETQYF. CDR3 bases: TGCGCCAGCAGCTTGAAGCAGGGGGGAGAGACCCAGTACTTC. The rearrangement joins TRBV5-1 to TRBJ2-5; a weak D match, TRBD1 (7 bases). This CDR3 region has 14 residues. Germline V gene lookup returns CDR1 SGHRS and CDR2 YFSETQ. Trimming stripped 1 base from V and 4 bases from J, with 11 bases between.

The chain uses TRBV4-1 and TRBJ1-4; 7 nucleotides match TRBD1. The germline V gene encodes CDR1 MGHRA and CDR2 YSYEKL. The CDR3 has 14 amino acids. V trimming: 6 bases; J trimming: 4 bases; junction bases outside the gene matches: 5. CDR3 sequence: CASSRTGYNEKLFF. The CDR3 coding sequence is TGCGCCAGCAGTCGGACAGGCTATAATGAAAAACTGTTTTTT.

V and J are TRBV7-6 and TRBJ2-5; 13 bases line up with TRBD2. Trimming at V came to 4 bases and at J to 7 bases, leaving 6 bases not matched to a gene. Germline V gene sequence: CDR1 SGHVS, CDR2 FNYEAQ. This CDR3 comprises 15 residues. The CDR3 sequence: CASSSLAGGLRTQYF. DNA for the CDR3: TGTGCCAGCAGCTCACTAGCGGGAGGGCTGAGGACCCAGTACTTC.

The chain carries TRBV29-1 and TRBJ1-1, with 10 bases fitting TRBD1. Trimming removed 6 bases from V and 5 bases from J; junction bases left unmatched: 6. Per germline, CDR1 SQVTM and CDR2 ANQGSEA. The CDR3 is 13 residues long. In DNA, the CDR3 is TGCAGCGTAGACAGGGGGCAGGGGACTGAAGCTTTCTTT. Amino acids: CSVDRGQGTEAFF.

This chain connects TRBV25-1 to TRBJ2-5; 8 positions agree with TRBD1. With V trimmed by 3 bases and J by 1 base, 4 bases remained unmatched. The germline V gene encodes CDR1 MGHDK and CDR2 SYGVNS. CDR3 length equals 15 residues. The CDR3 DNA is TGTGCCAGCAGTGATCTGGGGACAGGCCAAGAGACCCAGTACTTC. It translates to CASSDLGTGQETQYF.

This chain uses TRBV7-3 with TRBJ2-1, with TRBD2 matching over 9 bases. The V gene's germline CDR1 is SGHTA and CDR2 FQGTGA. V shed 5 bases and J 2 bases; nucleotides not matched to a gene: 4. This CDR3 is 15 amino acids long. The CDR3 loop reads CASSPGGGAYNEQFF. CDR3 nucleotides: TGTGCCAGCAGCCCCGGCGGGGGGGCCTACAATGAGCAGTTCTTC.

The chain recombines TRBV7-3 with TRBJ2-1; 11 bases align to TRBD2. This CDR3 spans 15 amino acids. The junction had 1 base not matched to a gene; V was cut back by 2 bases and J by 4 bases. Germline V gives CDR1 SGHTA, CDR2 FQGTGA. CDR3 protein: CASSLLAGGYNEQFF. In DNA, the CDR3 is TGTGCCAGCAGCTTATTAGCGGGGGGGTACAATGAGCAGTTCTTC. The full variable domain, with the rest looked up from reference TRBV7-3 and TRBJ2-1, is GAGVSQTPSNKVTEKGKYVELRCDPISGHTALYWYRQSLGQGPEFLIYFQGTGAADDSGLPNDRFFAVRPEGSVSTLKIQRTERGDSAVYLCASSLLAGGYNEQFFGPGTRLTVL.

This chain links TRBV7-6 with TRBJ2-3; D is ambiguous. The germline V gene encodes CDR1 SGHVS and CDR2 FNYEAQ. V was clipped by 5 bases and J by 9 bases, with 18 bases between them. This CDR3 comprises 14 residues. Here the CDR3 DNA reads TGTGCCAGCAGCGAATTTAGCTCGGCGCGGACGCAGTATTTT. The encoded protein is CASSEFSSARTQYF.

The chain links TRBV7-2 to TRBJ1-5; TRBD1 agrees at 9 bases. V shed 5 bases and J 11 bases; nucleotides not matched to a gene: 10. CDR1 is SGHTA and CDR2 is FQGNSA in the germline V gene. The CDR3 is made up of 14 amino acids. The CDR3 coding sequence is TGTGCCAGCAGCACAAGCCTACAGGGGGCTTCCCAGCATTTT. The encoded protein is CASSTSLQGASQHF.

The chain joins TRBV19 to TRBJ1-1; possible D gene TRBD1, 6 bases. Germline loops: CDR1 LNHDA, CDR2 SQIVND (reference sequence). The V end lost 1 base, the J end lost 0 bases, and 15 bases lay between the germline ends. The CDR3 runs to 17 residues. DNA of the CDR3: TGTGCCAGTAGTATAGTAATCACAGGGACTATGAACACTGAAGCTTTCTTT. Amino acids: CASSIVITGTMNTEAFF.

This chain uses TRBV4-3 with TRBJ1-4, with D tentatively TRBD1 (6 bases). The germline V and J ends were trimmed by 0 bases and 7 bases, with 21 bases remaining between them. This CDR3 is 18 amino acids long. Germline V gene data show CDR1 as LGHNA and CDR2 as YSLEER. The chain's CDR3 is CASSQDFRVEQGPEKLFF. The CDR3 DNA reads TGCGCCAGCAGCCAAGATTTCCGGGTCGAGCAGGGGCCTGAAAAACTGTTTTTT.

CDR3 DNA sequence: TGCGCCAGCACCCCTTTATCCGGGAGCTACGAGCAGTACTTC. This sequence encodes CASTPLSGSYEQYF. J is TRBJ2-7 and V is TRBV5-1; D perhaps matches TRBD2 (6 bases). CDR3 length: 14 residues. Germline V gene data show CDR1 as SGHRS and CDR2 as YFSETQ. V was trimmed by 6 bases and J by 3 bases, leaving 16 bases between them. The variable domain in full, completed from reference TRBV5-1 and TRBJ2-7, reads KAGVTQTPRYLIKTRGQQVTLSCSPISGHRSVSWYQQTPGQGLQFLFEYFSETQRNKGNFPGRFSGRQFSNSRSEMNVSTLELGDSALYLCASTPLSGSYEQYFGPGTRLTVT.